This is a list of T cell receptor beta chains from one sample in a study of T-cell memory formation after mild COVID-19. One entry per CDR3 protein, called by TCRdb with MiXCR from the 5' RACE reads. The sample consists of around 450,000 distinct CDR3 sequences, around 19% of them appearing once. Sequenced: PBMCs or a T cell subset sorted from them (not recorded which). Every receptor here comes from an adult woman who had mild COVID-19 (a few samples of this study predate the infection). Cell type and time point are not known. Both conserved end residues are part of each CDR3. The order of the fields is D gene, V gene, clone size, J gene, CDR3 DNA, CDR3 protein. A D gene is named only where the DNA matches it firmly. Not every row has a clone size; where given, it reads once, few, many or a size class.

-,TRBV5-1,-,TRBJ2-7,TGCGCCAGCAGCGTACAGGGTGATGTTAGTGTGCAGTACTTC,CASSVQGDVSVQYF
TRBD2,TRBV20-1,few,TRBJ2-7,TGCAGTGCTAGAAGCGAGCGGGGGCTAGCGGGAGACGAGCAGTACTTC,CSARSERGLAGDEQYF
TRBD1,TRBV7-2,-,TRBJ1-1,TGTGCCAGCAGCTTAGGGGACAGGTTGACGAAAGCTTTCTTT,CASSLGDRLTKAFF
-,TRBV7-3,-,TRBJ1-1,TGTGCCAGCAGCTCCCCTGAGGGTGAAGCTTTCTTT,CASSSPEGEAFF
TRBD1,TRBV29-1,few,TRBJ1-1,TGCAGCGTTGGCCAGGGACAGGGGCCCACTGAAGCTTTCTTT,CSVGQGQGPTEAFF
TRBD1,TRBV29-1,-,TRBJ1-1,TGCAGCGTTGTGGCAGGGGGCATGAACACTGAAGCTTTCTTT,CSVVAGGMNTEAFF
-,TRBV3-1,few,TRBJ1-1,TGTGCCAGCAGCCATTCCTCGACATTATCTAACACTGAAGCTTTCTTT,CASSHSSTLSNTEAFF
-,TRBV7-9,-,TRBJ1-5,TGTGCCAGCAGCTTTGGCCCTGGCCTACGTCAGCCCCAGCATTTT,CASSFGPGLRQPQHF
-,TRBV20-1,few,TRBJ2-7,TGCAGTGCTGGACCTTCCTACGAGCAGTACTTC,CSAGPSYEQYF
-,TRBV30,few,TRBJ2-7,TGTGCCTGGGATCGCGGGGCAGGCGGCGAGCAGTACTTC,CAWDRGAGGEQYF
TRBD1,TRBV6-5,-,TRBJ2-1,TGTGCCAGCAGTGCCTCGCCGGGACAGGGATATGAGCAGTTCTTC,CASSASPGQGYEQFF
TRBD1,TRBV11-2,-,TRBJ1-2,TGTGCCAGCAGCGTCGGACAGGGGGTAGACTATGGCTACACCTTC,CASSVGQGVDYGYTF
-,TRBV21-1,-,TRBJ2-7,TGTGCCAGCAGCAAAACCGCAGGTACCCTCTCCTACGAGCAGTACTTC,CASSKTAGTLSYEQYF
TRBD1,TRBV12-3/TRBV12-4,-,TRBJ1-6,TGTGCCAGCAGTTGGGACAGAAACAACTCACCCCTCCACTTT,CASSWDRNNSPLHF
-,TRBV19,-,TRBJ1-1,TGTGCCAGTAGTATCGGACAGAACACTGAAGCTTTCTTT,CASSIGQNTEAFF
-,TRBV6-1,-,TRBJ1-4,TGTGCCAGCAGTGAACGCAGGAATGAAAAACTGTTTTTT,CASSERRNEKLFF
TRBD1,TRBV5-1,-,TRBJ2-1,TGCGCCAGCAGTTCCAACACCGGGACAGGGAACATGAATGAGCAGTTCTTC,CASSSNTGTGNMNEQFF